This T cell receptor beta chain was sequenced in a study of cytomegalovirus exposure and HLA in healthy donors. About the study: The roughly 120 million unique TCR beta sequences, from some 170 million T cells, were found by an earlier analysis.

CDR3 size: 15 residues. Germline CDR1 MNHEY, CDR2 SMNVEV (reference sequence). The V end lost 5 bases, the J end lost 2 bases, and 12 bases lay between the germline ends. The PCR was carried out with 60 Vbeta primers and 13 Jbeta primers. Some clones are missing from TCRdb's copy, which holds only in-frame ones; the method was immunoSEQ multiplex PCR. Here the sample spans more than 65,000 clones, more than 70% being singletons. Healthy bone marrow donors supplied every sample. This TCR was sampled from a man in his forties or fifties in good health and CMV-seronegative. The chain links TRBV27 to TRBJ1-4; D may be TRBD1 (6 bases). Sequenced: PBMCs. The CDR3, as DNA: TGTGCCAGCAGTACACACAGGGAGACTAATGAAAAACTGTTTTTT. Translating it yields CASSTHRETNEKLFF. Together with reference TRBV27 and TRBJ1-4, the CDR3 gives the full variable domain: EAQVTQNPRYLITVTGKKLTVTCSQNMNHEYMSWYRQDPGLGLRQIYYSMNVEVTDKGDVPEGYKVSRKEKRNFPLILESPSPNQTSLYFCASSTHRETNEKLFFGSGTQLSVL.